A selection of T cell receptor beta chains follows, all from one sample in a study of Ad26.COV2.S vaccination and SARS-CoV-2 variants. The repertoire was sequenced with immunoSEQ multiplex PCR; TCRdb's copy has only in-frame clones and lacks some. There are some 290,000 clones in the sample; around four fifths occur only once, and 2.1% lies in the top ten. Source: peripheral blood, taken in a trial of Ad26.COV2.S vaccine versus placebo. These receptors all stem from a person aged 18-60 years who received the Ad26.COV2.S COVID-19 vaccine or a placebo. The CDR3 runs from the conserved cysteine through the conserved F or W. Each record gives: V gene, J gene, clone size, D gene, CDR3 DNA, CDR3 protein. D genes are given only for firm matches. Size tells how often a clone was seen (once, few, many) or the class of an expanded clone, and some rows leave it out.

>TRBV5-4|TRBJ1-3|few|TRBD1
TGTGCCAGCAGCTTGGCCAGGGGGGGTAGCTCTGGAAACACCATATATTTT
CASSLARGGSSGNTIYF
>TRBV4-1|TRBJ2-7|-|TRBD1
TGCGCCAGCAGCTCCCGGGACAGTGAGGTGTACGAGCAGTACTTC
CASSSRDSEVYEQYF
>TRBV6-5|TRBJ1-4|-|-
TGTGCCAGCAGTTCCGGTGGGGCGCGGGAAAAACTGTTTTTT
CASSSGGAREKLFF
>TRBV4-1|TRBJ2-1|-|-
TGCGCCAGCAGCCAAGATCTTTTCCCTACAAATGAGCAGTTCTTC
CASSQDLFPTNEQFF
>TRBV6-5|TRBJ1-5|-|-
TGTGCCAGCAGTTACGGGGTCGGGGGACAGCCCCAGCATTTT
CASSYGVGGQPQHF
>TRBV5-1|TRBJ2-7|-|TRBD1
TGCGCCAGCAGCGTCGGGGATGGACAGGGCTACCACGAGCAGTACTTC
CASSVGDGQGYHEQYF
>TRBV7-2|TRBJ1-1|-|-
TGTGCCAGCAGCTCGCAGACACGGATGACTGAAGCTTTCTTT
CASSSQTRMTEAFF
>TRBV4-2|TRBJ2-2|-|-
TGTGCCAGCGCCCTGAATGGGGGAATGAACACCGGGGAGCTGTTTTTT
CASALNGGMNTGELFF
>TRBV7-6|TRBJ1-4|-|TRBD1
TGTGCCAGCAGCCGATTAGCCCCGGTAACAGGGGCCAATGAAAAACTGTTTTTT
CASSRLAPVTGANEKLFF
>TRBV10-2|TRBJ2-1|-|TRBD2
TGCGCCAGCAGTGAAGTAGCGGGGGCCTCCTACAATGAGCAGTTCTTC
CASSEVAGASYNEQFF
>TRBV10-3|TRBJ2-2|-|TRBD2
TGTGCCATCAGTGCTAGCGGGGGGCCCACCACCGGGGAGCTGTTTTTT
CAISASGGPTTGELFF
>TRBV3-1/TRBV3-2|TRBJ1-2|-|-
TGTGCCAGCAGCTTCCCAGGGAATGGCTACACCTTC
CASSFPGNGYTF
>TRBV5-1|TRBJ2-7|-|TRBD1
TGCGCCAGCAGCATCTCAACAGGGGTATACGAGCAGTACTTC
CASSISTGVYEQYF
>TRBV7-3|TRBJ1-2|-|-
TGTGCCAGCAGCTTGGGCTGGTTCTCTGGCTACACCTTC
CASSLGWFSGYTF
>TRBV21-1|TRBJ1-1|-|-
TGTGCCAGCAGCAAAGTTTGGGGACGAGAATCCGAAGCTTTCTTT
CASSKVWGRESEAFF
>TRBV5-6|TRBJ1-1|-|-
TGTGCCAGCAGATCCAGGGTAAAGACTGAAGCTTTCTTT
CASRSRVKTEAFF
>TRBV6-4|TRBJ2-1|-|TRBD2
TGTGCCAGCAGTCGACTAGCGGGGGGGACCTACAATGAGCAGTTCTTC
CASSRLAGGTYNEQFF
>TRBV3-1/TRBV3-2|TRBJ2-5|-|TRBD2
TGTGCCAGCAGCCAAGGGGCTAGCGGACAAGAGACCCAGTACTTC
CASSQGASGQETQYF
>TRBV29-1|TRBJ2-1|once|TRBD2
TGCAGCGTTGAAAGGGCGGGGGTTTGGAATGAGCAGTTCTTC
CSVERAGVWNEQFF
>TRBV6-1|TRBJ2-7|-|-
TGTGCCAGCAGTGAAGAAGGTGGGCATTCCTACGAGCAGTACTTC
CASSEEGGHSYEQYF
>TRBV6-5|TRBJ1-5|once|TRBD1
TGTGCCAGCAGTCGCGGGCAGGGGGCAAGTCAGCCCCAGCATTTT
CASSRGQGASQPQHF
>TRBV28|TRBJ2-2|-|-
TGTGCCAGCGGGAAGGGGGGATGGGCCGGGGAGCTGTTTTTT
CASGKGGWAGELFF
>TRBV15|TRBJ1-1|once|-
TGTGCCACCAGCCTTGGGGGGGGGCGAGGCACTGAAGCTTTCTTT
CATSLGGGRGTEAFF
>TRBV7-9|TRBJ2-5|once|TRBD2
TGTGCCAGCAGCTTAGTAGCGGGAGGGGAGACCCAGTACTTC
CASSLVAGGETQYF
>TRBV7-3|TRBJ2-3|-|TRBD2
TGTGCCAGCAGCCCCACCGGACTAGCAGCAGATACGCAGTATTTT
CASSPTGLAADTQYF
>TRBV28|TRBJ2-6|once|-
TGTGCCAGCAGTTCACCCCCCCCCGGACAGACACACTCTGGGGCCAACGTCCTGACTTTC
CASSSPPPGQTHSGANVLTF
>TRBV13|TRBJ1-5|-|-
TGTGCCAGCAGCTTAGCCCAGGATCAGCCCCAGCATTTT
CASSLAQDQPQHF
>TRBV29-1|TRBJ2-1|-|-
TGCAGCGTTGAAGTACCCCCCAGGGGCTACAATGAGCAGTTCTTC
CSVEVPPRGYNEQFF
>TRBV28|TRBJ1-2|-|-
TGTGCCATCTCGCCCGATTGGGGAGGCCGTAACTATGGCTACACCTTC
CAISPDWGGRNYGYTF
>TRBV29-1|TRBJ1-2|-|-
TGCAGCGTTGAAGACCAGTTATTCTATGGCTACACCTTC
CSVEDQLFYGYTF
>TRBV7-3|TRBJ2-3|-|-
TGTGCCAGCAGCCCTTCGATCTACACAGATACGCAGTATTTT
CASSPSIYTDTQYF
>TRBV11-2|TRBJ2-2|-|-
TGTGCCAGCAGCTTAGTTCTCGGTCCCCAGACCGGGGAGCTGTTTTTT
CASSLVLGPQTGELFF
>TRBV6-6|TRBJ1-1|few|-
TGTGCCAGCAGTTACTCGAAAAACACTGAAGCTTTCTTT
CASSYSKNTEAFF
>TRBV12-3/TRBV12-4|TRBJ2-4|-|-
TGTGCCAGCAGTCTTACAACAGGGAACATTCAGTACTTC
CASSLTTGNIQYF
>TRBV5-1|TRBJ1-4|few|TRBD1
TGCGCCAGCAGCTTGGCCTTTCAGGGGGCTGTTGCAACTAATGAAAAACTGTTTTTT
CASSLAFQGAVATNEKLFF
>TRBV6-5|TRBJ2-1|-|TRBD2
TGTGCCAGCAGTTACGGGCCTAGCGGGGGCGCCGGGTCGTTCTTC
CASSYGPSGGAGSFF
>TRBV7-9|TRBJ1-3|-|-
TGTGCCAGCATGGTTGGGCAGGGCGGAAACACCATATATTTT
CASMVGQGGNTIYF
>TRBV12-3/TRBV12-4|TRBJ1-1|-|-
TGTGCCAGCAGTCGGGGAGGGGGCACTGAAGCTTTCTTT
CASSRGGGTEAFF
>TRBV19|TRBJ1-1|once|TRBD1
TGTGCCAGTACCCCGGGACAGGGGAGGAACACTGAAGCTTTCTTT
CASTPGQGRNTEAFF
>TRBV21-1|TRBJ2-1|-|-
TGTGCCAGCAGCAAAGACGAGCGGGGGCTAAACTACAATGAGCAGTTCTTC
CASSKDERGLNYNEQFF
>TRBV5-1|TRBJ2-3|-|-
TGCGCCAGCGGACAGTTGGGTCATGGGAGCACAGATACGCAGTATTTT
CASGQLGHGSTDTQYF
>TRBV19|TRBJ2-5|-|TRBD1
TGTGCCAGTAGTATAGTAAAGGGGGCTAAGGAGACCCAGTACTTC
CASSIVKGAKETQYF
>TRBV28|TRBJ1-5|-|-
TGTGCCAGCTCGGAGGGGAGTCAGCCCCAGCATTTT
CASSEGSQPQHF
>TRBV29-1|TRBJ1-1|-|-
TGCAGCGTTGCAGTAGGGAACACTGAAGCTTTCTTT
CSVAVGNTEAFF
>TRBV24-1|TRBJ1-1|-|-
TGTGCCACCAGTGACCTAATGAACACTGAAGCTTTCTTT
CATSDLMNTEAFF